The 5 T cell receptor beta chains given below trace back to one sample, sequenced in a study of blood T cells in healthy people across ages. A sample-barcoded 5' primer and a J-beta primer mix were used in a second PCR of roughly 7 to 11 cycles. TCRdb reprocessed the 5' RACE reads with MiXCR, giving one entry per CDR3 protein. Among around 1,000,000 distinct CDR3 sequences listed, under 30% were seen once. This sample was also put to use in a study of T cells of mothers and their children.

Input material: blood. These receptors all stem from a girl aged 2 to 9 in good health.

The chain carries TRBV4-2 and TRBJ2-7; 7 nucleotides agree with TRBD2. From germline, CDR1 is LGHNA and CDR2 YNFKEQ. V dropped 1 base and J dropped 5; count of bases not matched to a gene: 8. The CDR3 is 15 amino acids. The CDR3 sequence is CASSQGGLNPNEQYF. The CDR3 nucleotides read TGTGCCAGCAGCCAAGGGGGACTAAACCCCAACGAGCAGTACTTC.

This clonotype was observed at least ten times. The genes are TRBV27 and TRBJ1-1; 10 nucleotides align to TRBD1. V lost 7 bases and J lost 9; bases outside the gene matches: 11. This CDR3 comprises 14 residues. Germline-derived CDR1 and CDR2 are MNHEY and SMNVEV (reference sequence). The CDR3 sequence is CASKTTGGDHQAFF. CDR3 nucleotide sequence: TGTGCCAGCAAAACGACAGGGGGCGACCACCAAGCTTTCTTT.

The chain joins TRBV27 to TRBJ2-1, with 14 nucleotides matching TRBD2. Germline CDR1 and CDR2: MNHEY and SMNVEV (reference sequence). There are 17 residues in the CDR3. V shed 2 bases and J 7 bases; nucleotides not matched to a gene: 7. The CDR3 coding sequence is TGTGCCAGCAGTTTAGATCGGGGACTAGCGGGAGTTAATGAGCAGTTCTTC. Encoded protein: CASSLDRGLAGVNEQFF.

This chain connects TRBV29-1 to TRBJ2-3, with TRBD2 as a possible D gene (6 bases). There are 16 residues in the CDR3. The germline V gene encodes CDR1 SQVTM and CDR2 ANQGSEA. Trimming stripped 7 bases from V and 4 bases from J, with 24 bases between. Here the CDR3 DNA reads TGCAGCGCGACCGGGACTCCTATTCACATCCCAGATACGCAGTATTTT. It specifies CSATGTPIHIPDTQYF.

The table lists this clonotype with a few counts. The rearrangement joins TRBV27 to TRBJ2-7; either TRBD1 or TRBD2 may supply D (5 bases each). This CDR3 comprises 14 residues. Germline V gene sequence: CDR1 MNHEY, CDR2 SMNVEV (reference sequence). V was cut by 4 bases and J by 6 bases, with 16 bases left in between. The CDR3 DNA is TGTGCCAGCAGTTCGAGGGGTAACGGGCCCGAGCAGTACTTC. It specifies CASSSRGNGPEQYF.